One and the same sample provided the 2 T cell receptor beta chains below, sequenced in a study of identical twins. MiXCR, run by TCRdb on the 5' RACE reads, gives a single entry per CDR3 protein. The sample contains approximately 620,000 distinct CDR3 sequences, under 9% of which appear only once. These sequences were also reported in another study, on yellow fever vaccine responses in identical twins.

The material sequenced was PBMCs. Receptors originate from a woman under 30 in good health.

This clonotype was observed a handful of times. V and J are TRBV14 and TRBJ2-1, with 7 bases lining up with TRBD1. The J segment lost 6 bases and the V segment lost 4 bases, leaving 3 bases of the junction unmatched. The CDR3 loop spans 13 amino acids. From germline, CDR1 is SGHDN and CDR2 FVKESK. The CDR3 region has the DNA TGTGCCAGCAGCCCGACAGGGTTCAATGAGCAGTTCTTC. Its translation: CASSPTGFNEQFF.

This rearrangement joins TRBV20-1 to TRBJ2-5; TRBD2 matches at 11 bases. With 5 bases clipped from V and 3 bases from J, the junction kept 5 bases outside the gene matches. There are 14 residues in the CDR3. Germline V gives CDR1 DFQATT, CDR2 SNEGSKA (reference sequence). CDR3 nucleotide sequence: TGCAGTGCTTTCCCACTAGCGGGGGAAGAGACCCAGTACTTC. Translation: CSAFPLAGEETQYF.